This TCR beta chain was retrieved from a study of beta chain features in type 1 diabetes. Findings of the study overall: For Type 1 diabetes patients, all four CD4+ subsets carried TCRB CDR3s that were moderately but significantly shorter. Among type 1 diabetes patients, VDJ junctions had fewer insertions and more deletions.

In total, each donor contributed a single heparinised blood draw that averaged around 100 mL. CD45RO/CCR7/CD25/CD127/CD95/CD27 separated CD4+ naive, central memory, regulatory and stem cell-like memory cells by sorting. This clone was seen more than once but under ten times. Antigen specificity is unknown. In germline, CDR1 is SGHTA, CDR2 FQGNSA. The CDR3 consists of 18 residues. V gave up 6 bases and J gave up 0 bases; unmatched junction bases: 10. Expressed TCRB transcripts were sequenced after all isolated RNA was converted to cDNA. Data came from immunoSEQ multiplex PCR; TCRdb stores just in-frame clones and leaves some out. The table includes some 350,000 clones, 8% to 10% detected once.

This clonotype was obtained from a man aged 25 to 40 with type 1 diabetes. The rearrangement uses TRBV7-2 and TRBJ2-2, with TRBD2 identical over 10 bases. Sequenced material: central memory CD4+ T cells from blood. CDR3 sequence reads: CASRFSASGSTNTGELFF. The CDR3 region has the DNA TGTGCCAGCAGGTTCTCGGCTAGCGGGAGCACGAACACCGGGGAGCTGTTTTTT.